The rows below give T cell receptor beta chains drawn from one sample of a study of blood T cell repertoires in COVID-19. TCRdb's table, derived via immunoSEQ multiplex PCR, lists solely in-frame clones and lacks some. The data contain 100,000 to 150,000 clones, around 87% of them singletons. The sample taken for sequencing was peripheral blood. The receptor source for this set is a human donor in a cohort sampled during active COVID-19. The CDR3 runs from the conserved cysteine through the conserved F or W. Fields, in order: V gene, J gene, clone size, D gene, CDR3 DNA, CDR3 protein. The D gene is left open where the match is weak. Rows give clone size only sometimes, using once, few, many, or a class for an expanded clone.

V: TRBV27; J: TRBJ1-2; size: -; D: TRBD1; DNA: TGTGCCAGCAGTTTTTCACCGGACAGGGGCTATGGCTACACCTTC; CDR3: CASSFSPDRGYGYTF
V: TRBV19; J: TRBJ2-7; size: -; D: -; DNA: TGTGCCAGTAGTATCAGGGGCCCCCCCTACGAGCAGTACTTC; CDR3: CASSIRGPPYEQYF
V: TRBV5-6; J: TRBJ2-2; size: -; D: -; DNA: TGTGCCAGCAGCTTCGGCCTAGCGAACACCGGGGAGCTGTTTTTT; CDR3: CASSFGLANTGELFF
V: TRBV12-5; J: TRBJ1-4; size: -; D: TRBD1; DNA: TGTGCTGGATCCCGGGACAGAGTTAATGAAAAACTGTTTTTT; CDR3: CAGSRDRVNEKLFF
V: TRBV7-8; J: TRBJ2-4; size: -; D: -; DNA: TGTGCCAGCAGCTTAGGCGGGGGCCAAAACATTCAGTACTTC; CDR3: CASSLGGGQNIQYF
V: TRBV5-1; J: TRBJ2-3; size: -; D: TRBD2; DNA: TGCGCCAGCGTACTAGCGGGAGTTGGTACAGATACGCAGTATTTT; CDR3: CASVLAGVGTDTQYF
V: TRBV11-2; J: TRBJ2-7; size: -; D: -; DNA: TGTGCCAGCAGCTTATATCTGGGGAGCTCCTACGAGCAGTACTTC; CDR3: CASSLYLGSSYEQYF
V: TRBV28; J: TRBJ2-6; size: once; D: -; DNA: TGTGCCAGCAGTTTAGCAGGGAACTCTGGGGCCAACGTCCTGACTTTC; CDR3: CASSLAGNSGANVLTF
V: TRBV10-1; J: TRBJ2-3; size: -; D: -; DNA: TGCGCCAGCAGTGAATCCCCCGGCACAGATACGCAGTATTTT; CDR3: CASSESPGTDTQYF
V: TRBV3-1/TRBV3-2; J: TRBJ2-7; size: -; D: TRBD2; DNA: TGTGCCAGCAGCCAAGGACTAGCGGGGGGCCCTTCCTACGAGCAGTACTTC; CDR3: CASSQGLAGGPSYEQYF
V: TRBV2; J: TRBJ2-1; size: -; D: -; DNA: TGTGCCAGCAGCCCCCTTCTACGTAATGAGCAGTTCTTC; CDR3: CASSPLLRNEQFF
V: TRBV5-5; J: TRBJ1-2; size: -; D: -; DNA: TGTGCCAGCAGCTTGGGACAGCCCCAAATCGGCTACACCTTC; CDR3: CASSLGQPQIGYTF
V: TRBV4-1; J: TRBJ2-1; size: -; D: -; DNA: TGCGCCAGCAGCCATCAGGCCGTCGAGGGCAATGAGCAGTTCTTC; CDR3: CASSHQAVEGNEQFF
V: TRBV30; J: TRBJ2-1; size: -; D: -; DNA: TGTGCCTGGAACCCGGTAGCCACCTACAATGAGCAGTTCTTC; CDR3: CAWNPVATYNEQFF
V: TRBV11-3; J: TRBJ2-3; size: -; D: TRBD2; DNA: TGTGCCAGCAGCTTGTCAAGCGGGGGTAGCACAGATACGCAGTATTTT; CDR3: CASSLSSGGSTDTQYF